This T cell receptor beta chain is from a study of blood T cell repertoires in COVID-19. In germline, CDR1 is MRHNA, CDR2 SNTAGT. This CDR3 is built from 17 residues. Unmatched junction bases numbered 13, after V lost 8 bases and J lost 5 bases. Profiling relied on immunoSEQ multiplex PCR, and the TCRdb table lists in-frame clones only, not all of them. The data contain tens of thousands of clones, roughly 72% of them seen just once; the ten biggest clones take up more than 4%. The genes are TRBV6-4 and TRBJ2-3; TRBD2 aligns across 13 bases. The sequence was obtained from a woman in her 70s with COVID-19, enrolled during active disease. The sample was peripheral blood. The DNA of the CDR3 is TGTGCCAGCCCCGAATCCGAGACTAGCGGGGGGCGAGATACGCAGTATTTT. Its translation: CASPESETSGGRDTQYF.